These 31 T cell receptor beta chains originate from one sample sequenced in a study of siplizumab effects on memory and regulatory T cells. Sequencing was performed with immunoSEQ multiplex PCR; in TCRdb, only in-frame clones are kept and a portion is missing. The table lists about 50,000 clones, roughly 87% of them singletons. The sample taken for sequencing was naive CD8+ T cells sorted from blood. The receptors derive from a human donor in good health.

V and J are TRBV6-4 and TRBJ1-1; D is ambiguous. V lost 0 bases to trimming and J lost 6 bases, with 5 bases between them. The CDR3 runs to 12 residues. Germline-derived CDR1 and CDR2 are MRHNA and SNTAGT. The CDR3 DNA follows: TGTGCCAGCAGTGACTCGGGGTCTGAAGCTTTCTTT. Protein sequence: CASSDSGSEAFF.

This chain joins TRBV27 and TRBJ2-7; D uncertain. Per the germline V gene, CDR1 is MNHEY and CDR2 is SMNVEV (reference sequence). Deletions cut 3 bases from V and 6 bases from J, with 15 bases between. This CDR3 comprises 14 residues. CDR3 coding DNA: TGTGCCAGCAGTTTTGGCCAGAACCTATTCGAGCAGTACTTC. Protein sequence: CASSFGQNLFEQYF.

This chain joins TRBV2 and TRBJ2-7; D gene uncertain. Germline V lookup: CDR1 SNHLY, CDR2 FYNNEI. This CDR3 contains 16 residues. V lost 6 bases to trimming and J lost 0 bases, with 18 bases between them. CDR3 protein: CASRESETPSSYEQYF. Here the CDR3 DNA reads TGTGCCAGCAGAGAATCAGAGACACCCAGCTCCTACGAGCAGTACTTC.

This clone occurred once. This chain uses TRBV27 with TRBJ1-3, with D unresolved. V lost 6 bases and J lost 0, with 12 bases in between. CDR1 is MNHEY and CDR2 is SMNVEV in the germline V gene (reference sequence). The CDR3 spans 15 residues. CDR3 nucleotide sequence: TGTGCCAGCAGCCCCGACGGTAGCTCTGGAAACACCATATATTTT. Amino acids: CASSPDGSSGNTIYF.

J is TRBJ2-7 and V is TRBV7-9, with TRBD2 identical over 11 bases. The CDR3 totals 16 residues. V lost 4 bases and J lost 4; bases outside the gene matches: 9. CDR1 and CDR2 (germline): SEHNR, FQNEAQ (reference sequence). The CDR3 loop is CASSSLSGRAQYEQYF. In DNA form, the CDR3 reads TGTGCCAGCAGCTCTCTTAGCGGGAGGGCCCAATACGAGCAGTACTTC.

The sample holds a few counts of this clone. The V gene is TRBV29-1, the J gene TRBJ2-2; D perhaps matches TRBD1 (7 bases). There are 17 residues in the CDR3. V lost 2 bases and J 3 bases, leaving 19 bases between the germline ends. The germline gives CDR1 SQVTM, CDR2 ANQGSEA. In DNA form, the CDR3 reads TGCAGCGTTGAAAAGGCGGTACAGGGGAGGTACACCGGGGAGCTGTTTTTT. It specifies CSVEKAVQGRYTGELFF.

The V call is TRBV25-1, the J call TRBJ2-2; 11 nucleotides line up with TRBD1. Per the germline V gene, CDR1 is MGHDK and CDR2 is SYGVNS. The V segment lost 4 bases and the J segment 5 bases; nucleotides outside the gene matches: 9. This CDR3 contains 17 residues. CDR3 region: CASSGPTGTGGTGELFF. The DNA for the CDR3 is TGTGCCAGCAGTGGTCCTACCGGGACAGGGGGAACCGGGGAGCTGTTTTTT.

J is TRBJ1-2 and V is TRBV6-5; D remains unclear. V lost 2 bases to trimming and J lost 3 bases, with 7 bases between them. CDR3 size: 13 residues. Germline V gene data show CDR1 as MNHEY and CDR2 as SVGAGI. The CDR3 reads CASSYPLDYGYTF. The CDR3, as DNA: TGTGCCAGCAGTTACCCGCTGGACTATGGCTACACCTTC.

This chain joins TRBV29-1 and TRBJ1-2, with no clear D. The CDR3 sequence is 13 residues long. Germline values: CDR1 SQVTM, CDR2 ANQGSEA. V was clipped by 2 bases and J by 4 bases, with 11 bases between them. CDR3 sequence: CSVETVFPYGYTF. CDR3 nucleotide sequence: TGCAGCGTTGAAACCGTTTTTCCCTATGGCTACACCTTC.

This clone was picked up a small number of times. The chain carries TRBV4-1 and TRBJ1-1; D is possibly TRBD1 (5 bases). The V end lost 0 bases, the J end lost 4 bases, and 15 bases lay between the germline ends. The CDR3 extends over 16 amino acids. Germline CDR1 is MGHRA and CDR2 is YSYEKL. The CDR3 here is CASSQDRAGSLTEAFF. In nucleotides, the CDR3 is TGCGCCAGCAGCCAAGATCGTGCAGGGTCTCTCACTGAAGCTTTCTTT.

This chain connects TRBV7-8 to TRBJ2-7; 9 bases fit TRBD2. Germline assignment: CDR1 SGHVS and CDR2 FQNEAQ. CDR3 size: 15 residues. J was trimmed by 3 bases and V by 7 bases; bases with no gene match: 10. The CDR3 DNA reads as TGTGCCAGCACAGTAGCGGGAGATGGGGACTACGAGCAGTACTTC. Protein: CASTVAGDGDYEQYF.

This clone showed up just a few times. The rearrangement uses TRBV12-5 and TRBJ1-1, with TRBD1 identical over 7 bases. Trimming removed 3 bases from V and 4 bases from J; junction bases left unmatched: 11. The length of the CDR3 is 16 residues. Germline lookup yields CDR1 LGHNT and CDR2 FRNRAP. CDR3 in amino acids: CASGFDRDRAGTEAFF. Here the CDR3 DNA reads TGTGCTAGTGGTTTCGACCGGGACAGAGCGGGCACTGAAGCTTTCTTT.

The genes are TRBV19 and TRBJ2-2, with a possible D match to TRBD2 (7 bases). From germline, CDR1 is LNHDA and CDR2 SQIVND (reference sequence). The CDR3 is 15 amino acids. V shed 2 bases and J shed 5 bases, with 12 bases lying between them. The CDR3 nucleotides read TGTGCCAGTAGTATAAGGGGGGGCGCAACCGGGGAGCTGTTTTTT. Amino acids: CASSIRGGATGELFF.

This chain links TRBV5-4 with TRBJ2-3; D gene uncertain. Looked up from germline, CDR1 is SGHNT and CDR2 is YYREEE (reference sequence). V lost 4 bases to trimming and J lost 0 bases, with 9 bases between them. This CDR3 has 14 amino acids. CDR3 residues: CASSPDLSTDTQYF. The CDR3 DNA follows: TGTGCCAGCAGCCCGGACCTGAGCACAGATACGCAGTATTTT.

V usage is TRBV29-1 and J usage is TRBJ2-1; D remains ambiguous. Germline V gene data show CDR1 as SQVTM and CDR2 as ANQGSEA. The CDR3 is made up of 11 amino acids. Trimming removed 3 bases from V and 5 bases from J, with 5 bases in between. The DNA of the CDR3 is TGCAGCGTTGACAGTAACAATGAGCAGTTCTTC. Translated: CSVDSNNEQFF.

The V gene is TRBV4-2, the J gene TRBJ2-5; D may be TRBD2 (5 bases). The tail of the sequence fits TRBJ2-7 better, so the J call may be wrong. Germline V gene lookup returns CDR1 LGHNA and CDR2 YNFKEQ. The CDR3 extends over 15 amino acids. The CDR3 coding sequence is TGTGCCAGCAGTCCGCGTACGGGGTTGGCCTACGAGCAGTACTTC. Translation gives CASSPRTGLAYEQYF.

V gene TRBV2 combines with J gene TRBJ2-1; D gene ambiguous. Trimming took 3 bases from V and 4 from J, leaving 7 bases between them. CDR3 size: 13 residues. In germline, CDR1 is SNHLY, CDR2 FYNNEI. The CDR3 region is CASSDGQYNEQFF. The CDR3 DNA reads TGTGCCAGCAGTGACGGGCAGTACAATGAGCAGTTCTTC. Together with reference TRBV2 and TRBJ2-1, the CDR3 gives the full variable domain: EPEVTQTPSHQVTQMGQEVILRCVPISNHLYFYWYRQILGQKVEFLVSFYNNEISEKSEIFDDQFSVERPDGSNFTLKIRSTKLEDSAMYFCASSDGQYNEQFFGPGTRLTVL.

The CDR3 here is CASSKVPVLGPGGELFF. DNA of the CDR3: TGTGCCAGCAGCAAAGTCCCAGTTCTGGGGCCGGGCGGGGAGCTGTTTTTT. J is TRBJ2-2 and V is TRBV21-1; the table gives TRBD1 as D, unverified against the DNA. TRBV21-1 is designated a pseudogene. The CDR3 totals 17 residues.

This chain connects TRBV7-9 to TRBJ2-2, with D perhaps TRBD1 (6 bases). Trimming took off 5 bases at V and 5 bases at J, with 18 bases between the two ends. The CDR3 length is 16 residues. Per the germline V gene, CDR1 is SEHNR and CDR2 is FQNEAQ (reference sequence). CDR3 region: CASSHPVGGPTGELFF. CDR3 DNA sequence: TGTGCCAGCAGCCATCCTGTTGGGGGCCCTACCGGGGAGCTGTTTTTT.

J is TRBJ2-7 and V is TRBV19, with a tentative D call TRBD1 (6 bases). The CDR3 extends over 13 amino acids. CDR1 LNHDA and CDR2 SQIVND come from the germline V gene (reference sequence). Trimming removed 5 bases from V and 4 bases from J, with 12 bases in between. The CDR3, as DNA: TGTGCCAGTAGTCTTTCGACAGGTTACGAGCAGTACTTC. The encoded protein is CASSLSTGYEQYF. The entire variable domain, with the rest obtained from reference TRBV19 and TRBJ2-7, is as follows: DGGITQSPKYLFRKEGQNVTLSCEQNLNHDAMYWYRQDPGQGLRLIYYSQIVNDFQKGDIAEGYSVSREKKESFPLTVTSAQKNPTAFYLCASSLSTGYEQYFGPGTRLTVT.

V and J are TRBV7-9 and TRBJ2-4; D not resolved. The ends were cut back, 3 bases at V and 1 base at J, with 16 bases in the middle. There are 17 residues in the CDR3. The V gene's germline CDR1 is SEHNR and CDR2 FQNEAQ (reference sequence). The CDR3: CASSFFQFTSAKNIQYF. CDR3 DNA: TGTGCCAGCAGCTTTTTTCAGTTTACGTCTGCCAAAAACATTCAGTACTTC.

The chain employs TRBV5-1 and TRBJ2-7; 7 positions match TRBD1. Germline assignment: CDR1 SGHRS and CDR2 YFSETQ. This CDR3 has 16 amino acids. The V and J ends lost 2 bases and 3 bases, in that order; junction bases with no gene match: 11. In nucleotides, the CDR3 is TGCGCCAGCAGCTTTTCTCCGGGACAGAACAGCTACGAGCAGTACTTC. Translating it yields CASSFSPGQNSYEQYF.

The rearrangement joins TRBV29-1 to TRBJ2-7; 9 positions agree with TRBD1. The CDR3 consists of 13 residues. The germline CDR1 and CDR2 sequences are SQVTM and ANQGSEA. V lost 5 bases to trimming and J lost 2 bases; unmatched junction nucleotides: 4. The CDR3 loop is CSVRRTGAYEQYF. For the CDR3, the DNA is TGCAGCGTTAGGCGGACAGGGGCCTACGAGCAGTACTTC.

This sequence joins TRBV5-1 and TRBJ2-7; TRBD1 is a possible D gene (5 bases). V was clipped by 2 bases and J by 0 bases, with 9 bases between them. Germline V gives CDR1 SGHRS, CDR2 YFSETQ. The CDR3 sequence is 14 residues long. Here the CDR3 DNA reads TGCGCCAGCAGCTTAGGGGTCAACTCCTACGAGCAGTACTTC. Translating gives CASSLGVNSYEQYF. The full variable domain, with the rest looked up from reference TRBV5-1 and TRBJ2-7, is KAGVTQTPRYLIKTRGQQVTLSCSPISGHRSVSWYQQTPGQGLQFLFEYFSETQRNKGNFPGRFSGRQFSNSRSEMNVSTLELGDSALYLCASSLGVNSYEQYFGPGTRLTVT.

This clone was found once. The chain couples TRBV2 to TRBJ1-2; TRBD1 aligns across 7 bases. This CDR3 has 15 amino acids. V lost 2 bases, J lost 0 bases, and 3 bases stayed unmatched. From germline, CDR1 is SNHLY and CDR2 FYNNEI. CDR3: CASSEIGTANYGYTF. The CDR3 DNA sequence: TGTGCCAGCAGTGAAATCGGGACAGCTAACTATGGCTACACCTTC.

The CDR3 reads CASSLGPNTGELFF. Written as DNA, the CDR3 is TGTGCCAGCAGCTTAGGGCCGAACACCGGGGAGCTGTTTTTT. This sequence joins TRBV11-3 and TRBJ2-2; D is unclear. There are 14 residues in the CDR3. CDR1 is SGHNT and CDR2 is YENEEA in the germline V gene. V was shortened by 1 base and J by 0 bases, with 3 bases between the two germline ends.

This sequence joins TRBV21-1 and TRBJ2-7; the DNA was not compared with TRBD2, the D call given in the table. TRBV21-1 is tagged as a pseudogene. The CDR3 loop spans 12 amino acids. Written as DNA, the CDR3 is TGTGCCAGCAGCAAGGGACTAGCCGAGCAGTACTTC. It encodes CASSKGLAEQYF.

The chain links TRBV13 to TRBJ2-5; 9 bases are shared with TRBD1. The ends lost 4 bases at V and 1 base at J; junction bases unmatched: 7. This CDR3 spans 16 amino acids. Germline lookup yields CDR1 PRHDT and CDR2 FYEKMQ (reference sequence). The CDR3 here is CASSSRTGEVQETQYF. The CDR3 region has the DNA TGTGCCAGCAGCTCTCGGACAGGGGAGGTCCAAGAGACCCAGTACTTC.

This clone was counted once. This rearrangement joins TRBV29-1 to TRBJ2-7; TRBD1 matches 8 bases. The CDR3 extends over 13 amino acids. The germline CDR1 and CDR2 sequences are SQVTM and ANQGSEA. V shed 5 bases, J shed 2 bases, and the junction held 5 bases outside the gene matches. CDR3 loop: CSVHADRAYEQYF. The CDR3 DNA follows: TGCAGCGTTCATGCGGACAGGGCCTACGAGCAGTACTTC.

The rearrangement links TRBV27 to TRBJ2-1; tentatively, D is TRBD1 or TRBD2 (6 bases each). CDR1 is MNHEY and CDR2 is SMNVEV in the germline V gene (reference sequence). CDR3 size: 14 residues. V lost 3 bases to trimming and J lost 7 bases, with 13 bases between them. The CDR3 DNA reads as TGTGCCAGCAGTTTTGGGCAGGGGACTAATGAGCAGTTCTTC. This translates into CASSFGQGTNEQFF.

On this clone: The sample carries other DNA sequences with the same CDR3. J is TRBJ2-5 and V is TRBV29-1; perhaps TRBD1 as D (7 bases). Germline CDR1 reads SQVTM; CDR2 reads ANQGSEA. This CDR3 contains 13 residues. Trimming cost V 7 bases and J 1 base, with 13 bases left between them. CDR3 nucleotides: TGCAGCGGGCGGGACAGCTTCCAAGAGACCCAGTACTTC. Amino acid sequence: CSGRDSFQETQYF.